This T cell receptor beta chain was identified during a study of identical twins. One entry per CDR3 protein results from TCRdb running MiXCR on the 5' RACE reads. The top ten hold about 9% of the sample, which has 200,000 to 300,000 distinct CDR3 sequences, roughly a tenth seen once. The CDR3 is 16 residues long. V was pared by 6 bases and J by 2 bases, with 23 bases between. The germline V gene has CDR1 GTSNPN and CDR2 SVGIG (reference sequence). Points from the study as a whole: While abundant cord blood beta clonotypes carried fewer insertions, memory repertoires showed no such pattern.

The table lists this clonotype with many counts. The antigen is not known. The rearrangement uses TRBV30 and TRBJ2-7; TRBD1 is a possible D gene (8 bases). The sample comprised memory T cells sorted from blood. This TCR was recovered from a man aged 50 or older in good health. The CDR3 region is CACNPTSGTGTYEQYF. The DNA for the CDR3 is TGTGCCTGCAACCCTACCAGCGGGACAGGTACCTACGAGCAGTACTTC.